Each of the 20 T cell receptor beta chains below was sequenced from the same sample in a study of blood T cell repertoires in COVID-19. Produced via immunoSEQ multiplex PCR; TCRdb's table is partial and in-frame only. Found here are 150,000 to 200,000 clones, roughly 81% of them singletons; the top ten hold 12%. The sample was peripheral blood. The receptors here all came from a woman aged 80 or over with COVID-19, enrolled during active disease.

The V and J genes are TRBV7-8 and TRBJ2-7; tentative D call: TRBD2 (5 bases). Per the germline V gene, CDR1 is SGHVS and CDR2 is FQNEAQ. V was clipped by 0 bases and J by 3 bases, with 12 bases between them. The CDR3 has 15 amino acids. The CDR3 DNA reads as TGTGCCAGCAGCTTAGCGCGGGCAGCCTTCTACGAGCAGTACTTC. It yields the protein CASSLARAAFYEQYF. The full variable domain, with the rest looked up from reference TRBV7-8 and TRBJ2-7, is GAGVSQSPRYKVAKRGQDVALRCDPISGHVSLFWYQQALGQGPEFLTYFQNEAQLDKSGLPSDRFFAERPEGSVSTLKIQRTQQEDSAVYLCASSLARAAFYEQYFGPGTRLTVT.

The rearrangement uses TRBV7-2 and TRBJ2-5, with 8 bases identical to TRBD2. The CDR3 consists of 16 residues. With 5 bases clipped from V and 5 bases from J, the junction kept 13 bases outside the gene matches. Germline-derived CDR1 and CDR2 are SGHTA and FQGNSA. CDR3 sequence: CASSPRTSRVEETQYF. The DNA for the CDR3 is TGTGCCAGCAGCCCCCGGACTAGCCGCGTTGAGGAGACCCAGTACTTC.

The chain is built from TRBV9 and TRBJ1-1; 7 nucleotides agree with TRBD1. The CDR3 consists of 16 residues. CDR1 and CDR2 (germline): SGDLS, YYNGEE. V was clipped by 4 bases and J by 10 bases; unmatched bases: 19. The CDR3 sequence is CASSHIITGQLSGAFF. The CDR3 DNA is TGTGCCAGCAGCCACATCATAACGGGACAGCTCTCTGGAGCTTTCTTT.

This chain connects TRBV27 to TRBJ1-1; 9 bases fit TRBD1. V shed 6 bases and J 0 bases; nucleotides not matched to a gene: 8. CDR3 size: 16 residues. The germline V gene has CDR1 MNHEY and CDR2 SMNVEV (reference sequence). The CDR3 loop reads CASRSTGGLMNTEAFF. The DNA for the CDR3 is TGTGCCAGCAGGTCGACAGGGGGTTTAATGAACACTGAAGCTTTCTTT.

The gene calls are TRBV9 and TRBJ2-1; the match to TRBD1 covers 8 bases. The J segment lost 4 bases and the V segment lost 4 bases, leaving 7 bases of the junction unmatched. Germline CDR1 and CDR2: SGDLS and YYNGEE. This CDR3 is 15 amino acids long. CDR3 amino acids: CASSPEGQVYNEQFF. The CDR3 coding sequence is TGTGCCAGCAGCCCAGAGGGACAGGTTTACAATGAGCAGTTCTTC.

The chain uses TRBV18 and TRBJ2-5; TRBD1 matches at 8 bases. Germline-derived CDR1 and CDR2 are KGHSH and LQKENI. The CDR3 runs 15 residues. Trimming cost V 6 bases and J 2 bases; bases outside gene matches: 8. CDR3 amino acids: CASSPRDRSQETQYF. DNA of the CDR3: TGTGCCAGCTCTCCTCGGGACAGGTCTCAAGAGACCCAGTACTTC.

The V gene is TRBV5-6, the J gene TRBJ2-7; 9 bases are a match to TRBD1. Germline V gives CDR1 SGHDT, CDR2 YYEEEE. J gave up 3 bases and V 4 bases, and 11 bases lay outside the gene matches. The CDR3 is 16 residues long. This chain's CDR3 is CASSQRQGGAYYEQYF. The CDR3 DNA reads TGTGCCAGCAGCCAAAGACAGGGGGGCGCTTACTACGAGCAGTACTTC.

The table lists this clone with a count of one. CDR3: CASSKSLAGGSYNEQFF. CDR3 DNA: TGTGCCAGCAGTAAGAGCCTAGCGGGGGGTTCCTACAATGAGCAGTTCTTC. The rearrangement uses TRBV6-2 or TRBV6-3 and TRBJ2-1; 11 nucleotides match TRBD2. Germline V gene lookup returns CDR1 MNHEY and CDR2 SVGEGT. V lost 5 bases to trimming and J lost 1 base; unmatched junction nucleotides: 7. The CDR3 is made up of 17 amino acids.

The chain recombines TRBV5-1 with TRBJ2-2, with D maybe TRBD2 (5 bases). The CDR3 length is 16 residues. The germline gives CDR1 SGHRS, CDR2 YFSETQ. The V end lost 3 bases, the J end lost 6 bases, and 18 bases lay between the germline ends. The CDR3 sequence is CASSSGGFKEAGELFF. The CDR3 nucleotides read TGCGCCAGCAGCTCCGGAGGTTTTAAAGAGGCCGGGGAGCTGTTTTTT. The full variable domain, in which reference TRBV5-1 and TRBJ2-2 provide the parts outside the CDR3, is KAGVTQTPRYLIKTRGQQVTLSCSPISGHRSVSWYQQTPGQGLQFLFEYFSETQRNKGNFPGRFSGRQFSNSRSEMNVSTLELGDSALYLCASSSGGFKEAGELFFGEGSRLTVL.

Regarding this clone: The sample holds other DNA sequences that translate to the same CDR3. For the CDR3, the DNA is TGTGCCAGCAGCGGTAGGGGGTATGGCTACACCTTC. Its translation: CASSGRGYGYTF. This chain links TRBV7-2 with TRBJ1-2; D possibly corresponds to TRBD1 (6 bases). V lost 5 bases and J 5 bases, leaving 9 bases between the germline ends. Germline V CDR1 and CDR2: SGHTA, FQGNSA. This CDR3 spans 12 amino acids.

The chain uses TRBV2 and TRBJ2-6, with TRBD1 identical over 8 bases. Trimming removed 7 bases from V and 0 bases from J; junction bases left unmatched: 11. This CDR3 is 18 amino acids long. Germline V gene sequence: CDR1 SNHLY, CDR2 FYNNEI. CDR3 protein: CASISTGVGSSGANVLTF. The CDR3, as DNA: TGTGCCAGCATCTCGACAGGGGTGGGCTCCTCTGGGGCCAACGTCCTGACTTTC. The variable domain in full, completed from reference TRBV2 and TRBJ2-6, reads EPEVTQTPSHQVTQMGQEVILRCVPISNHLYFYWYRQILGQKVEFLVSFYNNEISEKSEIFDDQFSVERPDGSNFTLKIRSTKLEDSAMYFCASISTGVGSSGANVLTFGAGSRLTVL.

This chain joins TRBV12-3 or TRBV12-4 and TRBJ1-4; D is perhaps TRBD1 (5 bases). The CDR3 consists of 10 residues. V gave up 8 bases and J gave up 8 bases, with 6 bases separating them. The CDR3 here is CASGGEKLFF. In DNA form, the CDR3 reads TGTGCCAGCGGGGGGGAAAAACTGTTTTTT.

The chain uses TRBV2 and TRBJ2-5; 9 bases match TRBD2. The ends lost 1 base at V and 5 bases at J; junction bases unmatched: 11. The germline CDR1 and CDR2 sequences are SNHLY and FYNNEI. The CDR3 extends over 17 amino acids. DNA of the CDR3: TGTGCCAGCAGTGAAGAACGAGGTAGCGGGAGAGGGGAGACCCAGTACTTC. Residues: CASSEERGSGRGETQYF.

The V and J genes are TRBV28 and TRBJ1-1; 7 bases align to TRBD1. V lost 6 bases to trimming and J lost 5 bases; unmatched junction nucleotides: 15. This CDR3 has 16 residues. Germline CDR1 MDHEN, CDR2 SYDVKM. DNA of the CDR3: TGTGCCAGCAGCACCGCGTCGCCGACAGGGCGAACTGAAGCTTTCTTT. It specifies CASSTASPTGRTEAFF. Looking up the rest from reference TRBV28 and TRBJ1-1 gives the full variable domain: DVKVTQSSRYLVKRTGEKVFLECVQDMDHENMFWYRQDPGLGLRLIYFSYDVKMKEKGDIPEGYSVSREKKERFSLILESASTNQTSMYLCASSTASPTGRTEAFFGQGTRLTVV.

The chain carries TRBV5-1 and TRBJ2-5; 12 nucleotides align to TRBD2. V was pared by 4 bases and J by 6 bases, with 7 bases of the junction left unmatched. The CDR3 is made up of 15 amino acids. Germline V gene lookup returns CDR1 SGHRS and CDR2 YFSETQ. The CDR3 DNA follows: TGCGCCAGCAGCCAGGGGACTAGCGGGTCGAAGACCCAGTACTTC. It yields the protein CASSQGTSGSKTQYF.

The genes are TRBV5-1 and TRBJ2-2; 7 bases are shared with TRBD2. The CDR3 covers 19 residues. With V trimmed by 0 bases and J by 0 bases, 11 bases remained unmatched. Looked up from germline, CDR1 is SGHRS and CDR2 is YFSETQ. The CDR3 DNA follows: TGCGCCAGCAGCTTGGAAAATCCCGGGAGGAAGGCGAACACCGGGGAGCTGTTTTTT. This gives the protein CASSLENPGRKANTGELFF.

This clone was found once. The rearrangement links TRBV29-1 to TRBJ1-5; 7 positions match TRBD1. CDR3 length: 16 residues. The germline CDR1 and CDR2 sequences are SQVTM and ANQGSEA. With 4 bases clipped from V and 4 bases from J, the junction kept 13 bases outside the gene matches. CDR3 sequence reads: CSVVEGGRGRNQPQHF. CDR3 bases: TGCAGCGTTGTAGAGGGTGGCAGGGGGAGGAATCAGCCCCAGCATTTT.

The CDR3 DNA reads TGCGCCAGCAGCATCGGGACAGGGAACGAAAAACTGTTTTTT. As protein: CASSIGTGNEKLFF. This rearrangement joins TRBV5-1 to TRBJ1-4, with 9 bases identical to TRBD1. V shed 4 bases, J shed 8 bases, and the junction held 6 bases outside the gene matches. The CDR3 is 14 amino acids. Looked up from germline, CDR1 is SGHRS and CDR2 is YFSETQ.

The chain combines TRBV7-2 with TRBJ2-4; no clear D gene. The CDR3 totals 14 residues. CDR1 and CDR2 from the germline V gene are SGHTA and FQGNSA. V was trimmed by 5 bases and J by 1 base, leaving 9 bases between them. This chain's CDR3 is CASSPDRAKNIQYF. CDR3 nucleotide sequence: TGTGCCAGCAGCCCTGATCGGGCCAAAAACATTCAGTACTTC.

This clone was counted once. CDR3 coding DNA: TGCGCCAGCAGCCCGTGGACAGTGAACACTGAAGCTTTCTTT. Protein: CASSPWTVNTEAFF. The chain links TRBV5-1 to TRBJ1-1; D might be TRBD1 (6 bases). This CDR3 is 14 amino acids long. The germline gives CDR1 SGHRS, CDR2 YFSETQ. Trimming cost V 4 bases and J 0 bases, with 10 bases left between them.